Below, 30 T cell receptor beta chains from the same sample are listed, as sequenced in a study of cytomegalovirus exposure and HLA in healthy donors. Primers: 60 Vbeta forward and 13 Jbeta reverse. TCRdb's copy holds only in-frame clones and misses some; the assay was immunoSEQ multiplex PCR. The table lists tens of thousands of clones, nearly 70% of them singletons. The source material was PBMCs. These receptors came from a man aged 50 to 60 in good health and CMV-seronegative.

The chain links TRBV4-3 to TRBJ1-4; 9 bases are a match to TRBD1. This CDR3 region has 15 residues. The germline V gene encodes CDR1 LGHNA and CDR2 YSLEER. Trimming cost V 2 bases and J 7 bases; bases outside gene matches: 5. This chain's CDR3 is CASSQPPGQGEKLFF. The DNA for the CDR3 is TGCGCCAGCAGCCAACCCCCGGGACAGGGTGAAAAACTGTTTTTT.

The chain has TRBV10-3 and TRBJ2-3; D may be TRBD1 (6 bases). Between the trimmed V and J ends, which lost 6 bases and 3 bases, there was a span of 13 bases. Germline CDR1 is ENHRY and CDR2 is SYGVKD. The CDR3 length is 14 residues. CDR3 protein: CAIRLTTGTDTQYF. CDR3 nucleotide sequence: TGTGCCATCAGACTCACCACAGGGACAGATACGCAGTATTTT.

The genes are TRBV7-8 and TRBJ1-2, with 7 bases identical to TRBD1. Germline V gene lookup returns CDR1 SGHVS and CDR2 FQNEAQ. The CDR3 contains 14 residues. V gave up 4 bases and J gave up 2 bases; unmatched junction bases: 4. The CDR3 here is CASSSTGSNYGYTF. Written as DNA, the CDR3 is TGTGCCAGCAGCTCGACAGGGTCCAACTATGGCTACACCTTC.

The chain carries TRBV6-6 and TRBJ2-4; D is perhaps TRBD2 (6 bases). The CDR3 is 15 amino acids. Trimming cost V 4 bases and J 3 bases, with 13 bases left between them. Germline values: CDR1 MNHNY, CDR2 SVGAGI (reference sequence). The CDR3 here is CASSFAGTHKNIQYF. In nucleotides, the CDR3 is TGTGCCAGCAGTTTCGCCGGGACTCACAAAAACATTCAGTACTTC.

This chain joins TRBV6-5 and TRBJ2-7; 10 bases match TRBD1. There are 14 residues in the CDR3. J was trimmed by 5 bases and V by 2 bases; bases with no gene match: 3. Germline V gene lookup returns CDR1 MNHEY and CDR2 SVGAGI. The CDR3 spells CASSYPGQGDEQYF. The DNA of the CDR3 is TGTGCCAGCAGTTACCCCGGACAGGGGGACGAGCAGTACTTC.

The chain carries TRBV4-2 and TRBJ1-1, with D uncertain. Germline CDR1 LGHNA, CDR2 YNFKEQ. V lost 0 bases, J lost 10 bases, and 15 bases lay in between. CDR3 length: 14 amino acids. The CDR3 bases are TGTGCCAGCAGCCAAGATGGGAGAGGGCCCATAGCTTTCTTT. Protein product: CASSQDGRGPIAFF.

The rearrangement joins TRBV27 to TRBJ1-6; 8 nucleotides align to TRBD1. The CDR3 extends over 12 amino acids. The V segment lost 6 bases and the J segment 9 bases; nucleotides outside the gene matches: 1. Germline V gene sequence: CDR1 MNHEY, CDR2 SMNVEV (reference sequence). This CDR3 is CASRTGGSPLHF. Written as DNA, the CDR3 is TGTGCCAGCAGAACAGGGGGTTCACCCCTCCACTTT.

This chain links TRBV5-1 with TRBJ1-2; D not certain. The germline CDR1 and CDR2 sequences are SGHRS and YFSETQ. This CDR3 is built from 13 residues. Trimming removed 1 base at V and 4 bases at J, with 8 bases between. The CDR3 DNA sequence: TGCGCCAGCAGCTTGCAACAGACCTATGGCTACACCTTC. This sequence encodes CASSLQQTYGYTF. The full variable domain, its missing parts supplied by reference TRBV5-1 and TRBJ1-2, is KAGVTQTPRYLIKTRGQQVTLSCSPISGHRSVSWYQQTPGQGLQFLFEYFSETQRNKGNFPGRFSGRQFSNSRSEMNVSTLELGDSALYLCASSLQQTYGYTFGSGTRLTVV.

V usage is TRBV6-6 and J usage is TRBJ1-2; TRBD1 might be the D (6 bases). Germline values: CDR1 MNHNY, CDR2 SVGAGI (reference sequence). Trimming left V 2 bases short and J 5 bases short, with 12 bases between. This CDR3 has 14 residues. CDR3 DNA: TGTGCCAGCAGTTACGGGGGACATCCTTATGGCTACACCTTC. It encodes CASSYGGHPYGYTF.

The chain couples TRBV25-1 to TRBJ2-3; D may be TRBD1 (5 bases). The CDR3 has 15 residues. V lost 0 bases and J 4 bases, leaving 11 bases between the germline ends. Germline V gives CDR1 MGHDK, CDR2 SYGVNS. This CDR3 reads CASSEYRGGADTQYF. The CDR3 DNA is TGTGCCAGCAGTGAATATAGGGGTGGCGCAGATACGCAGTATTTT.

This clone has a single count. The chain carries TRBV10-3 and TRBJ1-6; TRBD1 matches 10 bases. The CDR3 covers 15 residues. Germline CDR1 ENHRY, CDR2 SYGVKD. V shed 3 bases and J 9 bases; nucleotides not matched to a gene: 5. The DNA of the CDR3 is TGTGCCATCAGTGACCCGGGACAGGGGAGTTCACCCCTCCACTTT. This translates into CAISDPGQGSSPLHF.

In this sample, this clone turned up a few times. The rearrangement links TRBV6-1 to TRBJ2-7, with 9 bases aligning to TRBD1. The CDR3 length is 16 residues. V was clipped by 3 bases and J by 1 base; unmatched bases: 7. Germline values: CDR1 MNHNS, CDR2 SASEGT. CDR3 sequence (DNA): TGTGCCAGCAGTGAGGGGGTGGGGACAGGGTCCTACGAGCAGTACGTC. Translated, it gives CASSEGVGTGSYEQYV.

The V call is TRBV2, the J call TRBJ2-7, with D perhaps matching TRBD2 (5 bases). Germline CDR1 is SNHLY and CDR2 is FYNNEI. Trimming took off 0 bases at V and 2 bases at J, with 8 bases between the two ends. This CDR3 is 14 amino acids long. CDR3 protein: CASSEALAPYEQYV. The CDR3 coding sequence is TGTGCCAGCAGTGAAGCGCTAGCCCCCTACGAGCAGTACGTC.

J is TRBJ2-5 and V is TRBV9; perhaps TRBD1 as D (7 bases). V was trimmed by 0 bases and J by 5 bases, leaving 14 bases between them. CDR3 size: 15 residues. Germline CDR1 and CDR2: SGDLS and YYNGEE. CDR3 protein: CASSVGSGGTETQYF. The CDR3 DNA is TGTGCCAGCAGCGTAGGGTCAGGGGGGACGGAGACCCAGTACTTC.

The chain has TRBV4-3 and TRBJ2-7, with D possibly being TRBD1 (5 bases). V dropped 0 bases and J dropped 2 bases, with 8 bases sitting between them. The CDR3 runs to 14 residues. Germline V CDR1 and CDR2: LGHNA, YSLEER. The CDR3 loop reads CASSQDRGAYEQYF. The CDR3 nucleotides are TGCGCCAGCAGCCAAGATAGGGGCGCCTACGAGCAGTACTTC.

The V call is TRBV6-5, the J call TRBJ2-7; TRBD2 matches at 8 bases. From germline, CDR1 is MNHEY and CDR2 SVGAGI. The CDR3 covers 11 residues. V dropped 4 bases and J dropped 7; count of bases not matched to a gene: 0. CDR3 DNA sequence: TGTGCCAGCAGTTCGGGGGGGGAGCAGTACGTC. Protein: CASSSGGEQYV.

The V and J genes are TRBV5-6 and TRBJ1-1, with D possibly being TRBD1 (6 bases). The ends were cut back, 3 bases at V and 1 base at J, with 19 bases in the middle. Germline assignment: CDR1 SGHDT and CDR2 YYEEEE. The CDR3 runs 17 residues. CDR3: CASSYRGGGAGNTEAFF. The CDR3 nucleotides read TGTGCCAGCAGCTATCGAGGAGGGGGGGCGGGGAACACTGAAGCTTTCTTT.

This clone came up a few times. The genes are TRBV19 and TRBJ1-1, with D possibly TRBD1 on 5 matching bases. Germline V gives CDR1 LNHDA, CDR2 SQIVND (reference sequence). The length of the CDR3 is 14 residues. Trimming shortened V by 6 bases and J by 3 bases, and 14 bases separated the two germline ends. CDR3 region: CASRIRVADTEAFF. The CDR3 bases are TGTGCCAGTAGGATCAGGGTGGCGGACACTGAAGCTTTCTTT.

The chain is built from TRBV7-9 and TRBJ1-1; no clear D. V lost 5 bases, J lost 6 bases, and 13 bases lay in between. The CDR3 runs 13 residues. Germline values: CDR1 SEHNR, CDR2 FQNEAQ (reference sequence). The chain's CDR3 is CASSQEVWAEAFF. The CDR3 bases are TGTGCCAGCAGCCAGGAGGTCTGGGCTGAAGCTTTCTTT.

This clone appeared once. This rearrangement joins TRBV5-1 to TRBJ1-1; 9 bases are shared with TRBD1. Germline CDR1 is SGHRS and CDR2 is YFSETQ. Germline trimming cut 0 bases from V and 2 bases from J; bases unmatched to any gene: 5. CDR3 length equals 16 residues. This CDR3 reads CASSLDRGQSNTEAFF. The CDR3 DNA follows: TGCGCCAGCAGCTTGGACAGGGGGCAATCCAACACTGAAGCTTTCTTT.

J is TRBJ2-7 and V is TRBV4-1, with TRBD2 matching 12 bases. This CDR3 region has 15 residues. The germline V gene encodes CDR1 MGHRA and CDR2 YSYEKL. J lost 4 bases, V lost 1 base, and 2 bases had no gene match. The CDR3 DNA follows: TGCGCCAGCAGCCAAGGGACTAGCGGGGATTACGAGCAGTACTTC. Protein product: CASSQGTSGDYEQYF.

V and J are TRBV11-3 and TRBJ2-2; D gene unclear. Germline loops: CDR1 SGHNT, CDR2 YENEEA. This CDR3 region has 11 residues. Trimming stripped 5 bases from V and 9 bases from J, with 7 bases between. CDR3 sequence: CASSPFRELFF. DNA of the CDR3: TGTGCCAGCAGCCCTTTTCGGGAGCTGTTTTTT.

The CDR3 is CAISESFGGSTDTQYF. The CDR3 nucleotides read TGTGCCATCAGTGAGTCGTTTGGGGGGAGCACAGATACGCAGTATTTT. The gene calls are TRBV10-3 and TRBJ2-3; possible D gene TRBD2, 6 bases. The CDR3 runs 16 residues. With 0 bases removed from V and 0 bases from J, the gap between germline ends came to 10 bases. Germline-derived CDR1 and CDR2 are ENHRY and SYGVKD.

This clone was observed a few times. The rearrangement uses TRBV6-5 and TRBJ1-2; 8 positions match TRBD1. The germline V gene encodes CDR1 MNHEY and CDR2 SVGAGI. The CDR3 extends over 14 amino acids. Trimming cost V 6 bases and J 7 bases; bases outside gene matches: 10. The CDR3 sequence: CASSRQDRAGGYTF. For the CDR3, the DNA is TGTGCCAGCAGCCGACAGGACAGGGCGGGTGGCTACACCTTC.

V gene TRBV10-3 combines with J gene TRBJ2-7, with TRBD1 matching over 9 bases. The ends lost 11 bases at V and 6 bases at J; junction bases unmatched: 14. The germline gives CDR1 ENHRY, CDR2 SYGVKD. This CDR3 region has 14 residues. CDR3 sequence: CASCRDRESTEQYF. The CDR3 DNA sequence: TGTGCCTCCTGCCGGGACAGGGAGTCTACCGAGCAGTACTTC.

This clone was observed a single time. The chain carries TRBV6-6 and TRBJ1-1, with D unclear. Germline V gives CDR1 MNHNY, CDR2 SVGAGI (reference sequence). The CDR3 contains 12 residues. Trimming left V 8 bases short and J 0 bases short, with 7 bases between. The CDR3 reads CASGFLNTEAFF. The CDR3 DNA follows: TGTGCCAGCGGCTTCTTGAACACTGAAGCTTTCTTT.

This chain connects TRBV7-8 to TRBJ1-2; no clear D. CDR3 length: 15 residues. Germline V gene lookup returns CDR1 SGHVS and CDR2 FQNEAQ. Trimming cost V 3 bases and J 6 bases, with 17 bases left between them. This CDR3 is CASSFAFWTQDGYTF. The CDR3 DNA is TGTGCCAGCAGCTTCGCTTTTTGGACTCAAGATGGCTACACCTTC. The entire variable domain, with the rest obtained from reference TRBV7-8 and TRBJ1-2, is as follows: GAGVSQSPRYKVAKRGQDVALRCDPISGHVSLFWYQQALGQGPEFLTYFQNEAQLDKSGLPSDRFFAERPEGSVSTLKIQRTQQEDSAVYLCASSFAFWTQDGYTFGSGTRLTVV.

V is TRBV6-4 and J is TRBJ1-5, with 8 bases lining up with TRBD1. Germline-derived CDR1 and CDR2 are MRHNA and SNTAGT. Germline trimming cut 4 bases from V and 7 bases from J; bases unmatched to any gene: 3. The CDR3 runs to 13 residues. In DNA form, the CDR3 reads TGTGCCAGCAGTGCGACAGGGGAACAGCCCCAGCATTTT. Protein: CASSATGEQPQHF.

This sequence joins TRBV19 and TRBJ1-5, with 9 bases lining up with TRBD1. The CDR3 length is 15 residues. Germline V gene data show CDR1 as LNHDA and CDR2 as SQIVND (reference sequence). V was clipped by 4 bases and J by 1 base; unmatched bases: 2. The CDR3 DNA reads TGTGCCAGTAGTAATACAGGGGGCAGCAATCAGCCCCAGCATTTT. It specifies CASSNTGGSNQPQHF.

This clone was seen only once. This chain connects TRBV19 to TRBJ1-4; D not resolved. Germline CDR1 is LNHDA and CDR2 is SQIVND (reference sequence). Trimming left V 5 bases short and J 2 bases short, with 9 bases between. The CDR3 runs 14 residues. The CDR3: CASSLGGTNEKLFF. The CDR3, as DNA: TGTGCCAGTAGTTTGGGAGGGACTAATGAAAAACTGTTTTTT.